The rows below give T cell receptor beta chains drawn from one sample of a study of shared clonotypes between healthy human individuals. TCRdb's table, derived via immunoSEQ multiplex PCR, lists solely in-frame clones and lacks some. The sample comprises about 2.1 million clones, about 93% of which are singletons, and under 2% rests with the top ten. The sample was naive CD8+ T cells from PBMCs. These receptors came from a man aged 18 to 29 in good health. Some clones in this sample may be carry-over from other donors' samples. The CDR3 runs from the conserved cysteine through the conserved F or W. D genes are given only for firm matches. Rows give clone size only sometimes, using once, few, many, or a class for an expanded clone.

d_call	v_call	j_call	cdr3_length	clone_size	cdr3_nt	cdr3_aa
NA	TRBV4-1	TRBJ2-2	15	NA	TGCGCCAGCAGCCAGACGACTAGTTTCACCGGGGAGCTGTTTTTT	CASSQTTSFTGELFF
NA	TRBV5-1	TRBJ2-1	13	NA	TGCGCCAGCAGCTGGTTAGGTTATTATGAGCAGTTCTTC	CASSWLGYYEQFF
TRBD2	TRBV19	TRBJ2-1	17	NA	TGTGCCAGTAGTATAGATGGCGGGAGTCGGTCCTACAATGAGCAGTTCTTC	CASSIDGGSRSYNEQFF
NA	TRBV18	TRBJ1-5	17	NA	TGTGCCAGCTCACCGAATACAGGGTACGAAAGCAATCAGCCCCAGCATTTT	CASSPNTGYESNQPQHF
TRBD2	TRBV10-3	TRBJ2-3	14	once	TGTGCCATCAGTGAGGGACTAGCGGGAGATACGCAGTATTTT	CAISEGLAGDTQYF
TRBD2	TRBV7-2	TRBJ2-1	16	NA	TGTGCCAGCAGCTCCCGACTAGCGGGGATCTACAATGAGCAGTTCTTC	CASSSRLAGIYNEQFF
NA	TRBV19	TRBJ2-3	15	NA	TGTGCCAGTAGTGCGCGCCTAGCGTACGCAGATACGCAGTATTTT	CASSARLAYADTQYF
TRBD2	TRBV25-1	TRBJ2-1	14	NA	TGTGCCAGCAGTGAAGGGACTAGCGGTAATGAGCAGTTCTTC	CASSEGTSGNEQFF
TRBD2	TRBV7-9	TRBJ2-1	15	NA	TGTGCCAGCAGCTTAAGACTAGCGGGTGGGGATGAGCAGTTCTTC	CASSLRLAGGDEQFF
TRBD2	TRBV15	TRBJ2-7	20	NA	TGTGCCACCAGCAGAGACGATAGTTTCCGGGGGAGCGGGAGGGTCTACGAGCAGTACTTC	CATSRDDSFRGSGRVYEQYF
NA	TRBV2	TRBJ1-5	16	once	TGTGCCAGCAGTGTCGGTAGGGGCTCCGGCAATCAGCCCCAGCATTTT	CASSVGRGSGNQPQHF
NA	TRBV21-1	TRBJ2-1	19	NA	TGTGCCAGCAGCAAAGGTACAAAACCGATAATCGGTACGCACAATGAGCAGTTCTTC	CASSKGTKPIIGTHNEQFF
NA	TRBV5-6	TRBJ2-7	13	NA	TGTGCCAGCAGCTCACGTGAACACTACGAGCAGTACTTC	CASSSREHYEQYF
NA	TRBV7-9	TRBJ2-7	16	NA	TGTGCCAGCGGACGCTTAGGTCAGGGTATGGTCTACGAGCAGTACTTC	CASGRLGQGMVYEQYF
TRBD2	TRBV6-4	TRBJ2-1	14	NA	TGTGCCAGCAGTGTCGTAGCGGGGTACAATGAGCAGTTCTTC	CASSVVAGYNEQFF
NA	TRBV6-5	TRBJ2-3	14	NA	TGTGCCAGCAGTGCGCCCCGGGGGAGAGATACGCAGTATTTT	CASSAPRGRDTQYF
NA	TRBV11-2	TRBJ2-1	15	NA	TGTGCCAGCAGCCCCGGAGCTTACCTAGCTGAAGAGCAGTTCTTC	CASSPGAYLAEEQFF
TRBD1	TRBV7-9	TRBJ2-5	12	NA	TGTGCCAGCAGCACAGGGGATGGGACCCAGTACTTC	CASSTGDGTQYF
NA	TRBV7-7	TRBJ1-5	16	NA	TGTGCCAGCAGCTTAGGCTCGGGTGGGAGCAATCAGCCCCAGCATTTT	CASSLGSGGSNQPQHF
TRBD1	TRBV11-2	TRBJ2-7	14	NA	TGTGCCAGCAGCTTCGGGACAGCGCGCTACGAGCAGTACTTC	CASSFGTARYEQYF
NA	TRBV27	TRBJ2-5	14	NA	TGTGCCAGCAGTTTCGAGGCAGACCAAGAGACCCAGTACTTC	CASSFEADQETQYF
NA	TRBV5-1	TRBJ1-1	13	NA	TGCGCCAGCAGCTTGGGGAGTGGAGCTGAAGCTTTCTTT	CASSLGSGAEAFF
TRBD1	TRBV28	TRBJ1-2	14	once	TGTGCCAGCAGTCCAGGGGGCCGCAACTATGGCTACACCTTC	CASSPGGRNYGYTF
NA	TRBV9	TRBJ2-3	15	NA	TGTGCCAGCAGCGCGGCCAAGCAGGTCACAGATACGCAGTATTTT	CASSAAKQVTDTQYF
NA	TRBV2	TRBJ2-3	15	NA	TGTGCCAGCAGTGAAGGGACAGCCAGCACAGATACGCAGTATTTT	CASSEGTASTDTQYF
NA	TRBV5-1	TRBJ2-1	13	NA	TGCGCCAGCAGCTTGGGAATCCCAAATGAGCAGTTCTTC	CASSLGIPNEQFF
TRBD2	TRBV19	TRBJ2-7	16	NA	TGTGCCAGTAGCGGGACTAGCGGCGCCTACTCCTACGAGCAGTACTTC	CASSGTSGAYSYEQYF
NA	TRBV7-2	TRBJ1-3	15	NA	TGTGCCAGCAGCTTAGGCAGGGGTTACGGAAACACCATATATTTT	CASSLGRGYGNTIYF
NA	TRBV6-5	TRBJ2-7	12	NA	TGTGCCAGCAGCCCAGGGGGGTCCGAGCAGTACTTC	CASSPGGSEQYF
NA	TRBV19	TRBJ1-4	12	NA	TGTGCCAGTAGTATAGTGGCGAAAAAACTGTTTTTT	CASSIVAKKLFF
NA	TRBV6-5	TRBJ2-1	13	NA	TGTGCCAGTTTGTCAGGGAACTACAATGAGCAGTTCTTC	CASLSGNYNEQFF
TRBD2	TRBV5-4	TRBJ2-1	16	NA	TGTGCCAGCAGCCCGACTAGCGGGAGCTCCTACAATGAGCAGTTCTTC	CASSPTSGSSYNEQFF
TRBD1	TRBV7-9	TRBJ2-7	13	NA	TGTGCCAGCACAACGACAGGGACCTACGAGCAGTACTTC	CASTTTGTYEQYF
TRBD1	TRBV7-8	TRBJ2-7	18	NA	TGTGCCAGCAGCTTAGCGACGGTGGGGACAGGGGTCTTCTACGAGCAGTACTTC	CASSLATVGTGVFYEQYF
NA	TRBV6-1	TRBJ1-5	15	NA	TGTGCCAGCAGTGGGGATACCACAATTTATCAGCCCCAGCATTTT	CASSGDTTIYQPQHF
TRBD1	TRBV7-9	TRBJ1-2	15	NA	TGTGCCAGCAGCTCCAGGACAGGGTCGGACTATGGCTACACCTTC	CASSSRTGSDYGYTF
NA	TRBV11-2	TRBJ2-7	11	NA	TGTGCCAGCAGCCCCCTCTACGAGCAGTACTTC	CASSPLYEQYF
NA	TRBV19	TRBJ1-2	15	NA	TGTGCCAGTAGTATAGATCGCGGGGGCAAGGGCCGCTACACCTTC	CASSIDRGGKGRYTF
NA	TRBV5-6	TRBJ1-1	12	NA	TGTGCCAGCAGCCTACAAGGGACCGAAGCTTTCTTT	CASSLQGTEAFF
NA	TRBV9	TRBJ1-4	15	once	TGTGCCAGCAGCGAACTGACAGCGCCCCGGGGAAAACTGTTTTTT	CASSELTAPRGKLFF
NA	TRBV27	TRBJ1-2	14	NA	TGTGCCAGCAGTTTAACTGGGACCTACTATGGCTACACCTTC	CASSLTGTYYGYTF
NA	TRBV6-5	TRBJ2-7	15	NA	TGTGCCAGCAGTATACGACAGGCGGATACCTACGAGCAGTACTTC	CASSIRQADTYEQYF